The 16 T cell receptor beta chains reported below all come from one sample, sequenced in a study of cytomegalovirus exposure and HLA in healthy donors. A multiplex PCR was run with 60 Vbeta primers and 13 Jbeta primers. The table came from immunoSEQ multiplex PCR; TCRdb's copy has only in-frame clones and leaves some out. The sample shows about 160,000 clones, roughly four fifths of them seen only once. Material: PBMCs. The receptors here all came from a woman aged 18-30 years in good health and CMV-seronegative.

This clone was counted between two and nine times. The V gene is TRBV18, the J gene TRBJ2-2; tentatively, D is TRBD1 (6 bases). The germline CDR1 and CDR2 sequences are KGHSH and LQKENI. The V end was cut by 1 base, the J end by 0 bases, with 12 bases between. The CDR3 is 17 residues long. The CDR3 nucleotides are TGTGCCAGCTCACCACAAATGACAGGCCCGAACACCGGGGAGCTGTTTTTT. It is translated as CASSPQMTGPNTGELFF.

The V and J genes are TRBV28 and TRBJ1-5; D may be TRBD1 (6 bases). V was shortened by 7 bases and J by 1 base, with 11 bases between the two germline ends. The CDR3 extends over 14 amino acids. The germline CDR1 and CDR2 sequences are MDHEN and SYDVKM. The CDR3: CASNRGGSNQPQHF. CDR3 sequence (DNA): TGTGCCAGCAATCGAGGGGGAAGCAATCAGCCCCAGCATTTT.

The CDR3 DNA reads as TGCGCCAGCAGCTCGACTTTCCACGAGCAGTACTTC. Its translation is CASSSTFHEQYF. The chain combines TRBV10-2 with TRBJ2-7; D call uncertain. In germline, CDR1 is WSHSY, CDR2 SAAADI. Between the trimmed V and J ends, which lost 6 bases and 5 bases, there was a span of 11 bases. The CDR3 loop spans 12 amino acids.

The chain uses TRBV15 and TRBJ2-7; D may be TRBD1 (6 bases). Between the trimmed V and J ends, which lost 0 bases and 4 bases, there was a span of 7 bases. The CDR3 has 13 residues. CDR1 is LNHNV and CDR2 is YYDKDF in the germline V gene (reference sequence). Written as DNA, the CDR3 is TGTGCCACCAGCAGAGAGACAGGTTACGAGCAGTACTTC. Residues: CATSRETGYEQYF. Drawing the rest from reference TRBV15 and TRBJ2-7, the complete variable domain is DAMVIQNPRYQVTQFGKPVTLSCSQTLNHNVMYWYQQKSSQAPKLLFHYYDKDFNNEADTPDNFQSRRPNTSFCFLDIRSPGLGDTAMYLCATSRETGYEQYFGPGTRLTVT.

This chain joins TRBV5-1 and TRBJ2-1; weak D call: TRBD1 (6 bases). This CDR3 has 14 residues. V lost 4 bases and J lost 5, with 13 bases in between. The germline V gene has CDR1 SGHRS and CDR2 YFSETQ. The CDR3 sequence: CASSKGPGDNEQFF. The CDR3 DNA sequence: TGCGCCAGCAGCAAGGGGCCAGGGGACAATGAGCAGTTCTTC.

The chain uses TRBV5-1 and TRBJ2-1, with D uncertain. In germline, CDR1 is SGHRS, CDR2 YFSETQ. The CDR3 loop spans 14 amino acids. V was clipped by 0 bases and J by 4 bases, with 8 bases between them. For the CDR3, the DNA is TGCGCCAGCAGCTTGGTGAGTAGTTACAATGAGCAGTTCTTC. Translating it yields CASSLVSSYNEQFF. Supplemented by reference TRBV5-1 and TRBJ2-1, the full variable domain reads KAGVTQTPRYLIKTRGQQVTLSCSPISGHRSVSWYQQTPGQGLQFLFEYFSETQRNKGNFPGRFSGRQFSNSRSEMNVSTLELGDSALYLCASSLVSSYNEQFFGPGTRLTVL.

The chain carries TRBV23-1 and TRBJ1-2, with 12 bases identical to TRBD1. TRBV23-1 falls under the ORF class, with uncertain function. CDR3 length: 15 residues. V dropped 2 bases and J dropped 8; count of bases not matched to a gene: 6. This CDR3 reads CASSQKGQGAKGYTF. CDR3 DNA sequence: TGCGCCAGCAGTCAAAAGGGACAGGGGGCTAAAGGCTACACCTTC.

This clone has only one observation. The rearrangement joins TRBV5-5 to TRBJ1-1, with TRBD1 identical over 7 bases. V lost 0 bases to trimming and J lost 5 bases; unmatched junction nucleotides: 7. The germline V gene has CDR1 SGHKS and CDR2 YYEKEE (reference sequence). The CDR3 totals 15 residues. The CDR3 is CASSLGTGLRTEAFF. The CDR3 DNA is TGTGCCAGCAGCTTGGGGACAGGTTTGAGAACTGAAGCTTTCTTT. The whole variable domain, remainder taken from reference TRBV5-5 and TRBJ1-1, is DAGVTQSPTHLIKTRGQQVTLRCSPISGHKSVSWYQQVLGQGPQFIFQYYEKEERGRGNFPDRFSARQFPNYSSELNVNALLLGDSALYLCASSLGTGLRTEAFFGQGTRLTVV.

The chain employs TRBV6-6 and TRBJ2-7, with 7 positions matching TRBD2. The CDR3 has 16 amino acids. Unmatched junction bases numbered 12, after V lost 4 bases and J lost 3 bases. CDR1 is MNHNY, CDR2 SVGAGI, per germline (reference sequence). CDR3 coding DNA: TGTGCCAGCAGTTTAACCCCCGGGAGGAGGGACTACGAGCAGTACTTC. It specifies CASSLTPGRRDYEQYF.

This chain links TRBV29-1 with TRBJ1-1, with D hard to call. This CDR3 spans 14 amino acids. Germline CDR1 SQVTM, CDR2 ANQGSEA. Trimming removed 1 base from V and 4 bases from J, with 13 bases in between. This CDR3 is CSVEAETVATEAFF. For the CDR3, the DNA is TGCAGCGTTGAAGCAGAAACCGTGGCCACTGAAGCTTTCTTT.

The chain carries TRBV7-2 and TRBJ1-3; a weak D match, TRBD1 (5 bases). The CDR3 runs to 16 residues. CDR1 is SGHTA and CDR2 is FQGNSA in the germline V gene. Trimming removed 2 bases at V and 4 bases at J, with 15 bases between. The CDR3 region has the DNA TGTGCCAGCAGCTTAAGTAGGGCAGGGTTAGGAAACACCATATATTTT. This translates into CASSLSRAGLGNTIYF.

The chain couples TRBV5-4 to TRBJ1-5; a weak D match, TRBD1 (6 bases). The V gene's germline CDR1 is SGHNT and CDR2 YYREEE (reference sequence). The V end was cut by 2 bases, the J end by 2 bases, with 8 bases between. The CDR3 is 14 amino acids. The CDR3 DNA reads as TGTGCCAGCAGCTTTTGGGGGCGCAATCAGCCCCAGCATTTT. Translated, it gives CASSFWGRNQPQHF. Full variable domain (missing parts from reference TRBV5-4 and TRBJ1-5): ETGVTQSPTHLIKTRGQQVTLRCSSQSGHNTVSWYQQALGQGPQFIFQYYREEENGRGNFPPRFSGLQFPNYSSELNVNALELDDSALYLCASSFWGRNQPQHFGDGTRLSIL.

This rearrangement joins TRBV7-8 to TRBJ1-2, with D possibly being TRBD1 (6 bases). The V and J ends lost 1 base and 7 bases respectively, with 13 bases between them. CDR3 length: 14 amino acids. Germline V gene data show CDR1 as SGHVS and CDR2 as FQNEAQ. The chain's CDR3 is CASSLGGPLRGYTF. CDR3 nucleotides: TGTGCCAGCAGCTTAGGGGGGCCTTTGCGTGGCTACACCTTC.

There are a few counts of this clone. This rearrangement joins TRBV5-4 to TRBJ1-1, with 8 bases lining up with TRBD1. Trimming removed 2 bases from V and 11 bases from J; junction bases left unmatched: 8. The CDR3 length is 13 residues. Looked up from germline, CDR1 is SGHNT and CDR2 is YYREEE (reference sequence). The CDR3 protein is CASSLDVDRVAFF. DNA of the CDR3: TGTGCCAGCAGCTTAGATGTGGACAGGGTGGCTTTCTTT.

The V and J genes are TRBV28 and TRBJ2-7; D is possibly TRBD1 (5 bases). CDR3 length: 15 amino acids. The V gene lost 1 base and the J gene lost 6 bases, with 16 bases spanning the gap. Germline CDR1 is MDHEN and CDR2 is SYDVKM. The CDR3 region is CASSLSSGLWGEQYF. The CDR3 coding sequence is TGTGCCAGCAGTTTATCGTCAGGGCTATGGGGCGAGCAGTACTTC.

This chain uses TRBV15 with TRBJ2-7; possibly TRBD2 for D (6 bases). The V end lost 3 bases, the J end lost 0 bases, and 15 bases lay between the germline ends. The CDR3 totals 16 residues. CDR1 is LNHNV, CDR2 YYDKDF, per germline (reference sequence). The CDR3, as DNA: TGTGCCACCAGCAGGGTCGGGGGAAAAAGCTCCTACGAGCAGTACTTC. Its translation is CATSRVGGKSSYEQYF.